The T cell receptor beta chain described here comes from a study of blood T cell repertoires in COVID-19. Overall study context: Samples of COVID-19 (acute and convalescent) were obtained from the United States, Italy and Spain. Sources were T cells, B-cell-depleted T cells, or PBMCs; the material itself was cDNA or gDNA.

Authors' methods: Estimation of nucleated cell counts was performed using reference gene primer amplification. TCRdb's copy holds only in-frame clones and misses some; the assay was immunoSEQ multiplex PCR. From that table come the V and J calls and clone size; the DNA was used to work out D and trimming. Here the sample spans about 110,000 clones, around 89% being singletons. After removal of 1 base from V and 7 bases from J, the junction contained 4 bases not matched to a gene. Germline loops: CDR1 SGHTA, CDR2 FQGNSA. The CDR3 length is 15 residues. The source material was peripheral blood. The receptor was derived from a woman older than 75 with acute or convalescent COVID-19. The chain couples TRBV7-2 to TRBJ2-1; 10 bases are shared with TRBD1. Here the CDR3 DNA reads TGTGCCAGCAGCTTAGGATGGACAGGGGGAAATGAGCAGTTCTTC. Amino acids: CASSLGWTGGNEQFF.